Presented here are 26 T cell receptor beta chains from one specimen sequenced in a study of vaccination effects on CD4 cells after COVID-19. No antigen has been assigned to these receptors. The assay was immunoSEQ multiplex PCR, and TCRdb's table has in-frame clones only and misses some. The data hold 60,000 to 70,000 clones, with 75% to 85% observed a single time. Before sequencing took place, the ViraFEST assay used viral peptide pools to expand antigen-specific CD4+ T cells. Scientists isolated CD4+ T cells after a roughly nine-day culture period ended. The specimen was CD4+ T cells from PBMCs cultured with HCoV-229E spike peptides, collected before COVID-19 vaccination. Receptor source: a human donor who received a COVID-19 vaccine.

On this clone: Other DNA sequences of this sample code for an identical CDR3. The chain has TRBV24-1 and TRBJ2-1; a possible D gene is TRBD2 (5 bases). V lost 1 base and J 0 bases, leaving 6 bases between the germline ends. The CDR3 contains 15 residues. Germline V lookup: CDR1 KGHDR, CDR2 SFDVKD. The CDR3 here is CATSDFGGSYNEQFF. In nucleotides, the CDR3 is TGTGCCACCAGTGATTTTGGAGGCTCCTACAATGAGCAGTTCTTC.

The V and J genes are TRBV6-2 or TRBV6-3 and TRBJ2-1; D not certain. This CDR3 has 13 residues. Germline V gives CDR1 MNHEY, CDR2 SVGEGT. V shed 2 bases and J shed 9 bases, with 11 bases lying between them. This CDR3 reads CASSYGRAIEQFF. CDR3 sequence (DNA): TGTGCCAGCAGTTACGGGCGCGCAATTGAGCAGTTCTTC.

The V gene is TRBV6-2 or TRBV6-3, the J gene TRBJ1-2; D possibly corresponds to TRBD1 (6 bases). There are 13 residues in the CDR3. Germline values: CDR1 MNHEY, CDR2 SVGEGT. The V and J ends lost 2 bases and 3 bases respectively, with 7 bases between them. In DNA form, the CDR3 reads TGTGCCAGCAGTTACCGACAGGACTATGGCTACACCTTC. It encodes CASSYRQDYGYTF.

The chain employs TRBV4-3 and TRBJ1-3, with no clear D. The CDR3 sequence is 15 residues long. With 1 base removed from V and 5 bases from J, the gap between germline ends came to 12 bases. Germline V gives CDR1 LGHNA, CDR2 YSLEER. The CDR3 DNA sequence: TGCGCCAGCAGCCAAGGAGGCCAGGAGCGAAACACCATATATTTT. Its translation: CASSQGGQERNTIYF.

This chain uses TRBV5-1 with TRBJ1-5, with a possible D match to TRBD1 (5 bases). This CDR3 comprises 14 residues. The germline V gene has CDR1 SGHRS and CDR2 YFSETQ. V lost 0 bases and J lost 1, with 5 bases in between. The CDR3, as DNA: TGCGCCAGCAGCTTGGGACAGAGCAATCAGCCCCAGCATTTT. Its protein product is CASSLGQSNQPQHF.

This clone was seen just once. In DNA form, the CDR3 reads TGTGCCAGCAGCTTAGATTTATCCACAGATACGCAGTATTTT. The encoded protein is CASSLDLSTDTQYF. V usage is TRBV11-2 and J usage is TRBJ2-3; D remains unclear. The CDR3 runs to 14 residues. Trimming removed 0 bases from V and 2 bases from J, with 6 bases in between. Germline values: CDR1 SGHAT, CDR2 FQNNGV.

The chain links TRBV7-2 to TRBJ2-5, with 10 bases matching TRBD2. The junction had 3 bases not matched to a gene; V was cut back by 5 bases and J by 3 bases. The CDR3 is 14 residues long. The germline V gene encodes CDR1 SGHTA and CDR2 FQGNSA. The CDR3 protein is CASSPSGGKETQYF. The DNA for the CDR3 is TGTGCCAGCAGCCCTAGCGGGGGAAAAGAGACCCAGTACTTC.

CDR3 protein: CASSPLVSDTQYF. The DNA for the CDR3 is TGTGCCAGCTCACCACTGGTGTCTGATACGCAGTATTTT. This chain connects TRBV18 to TRBJ2-3; D unresolved. Germline assignment: CDR1 KGHSH and CDR2 LQKENI. The CDR3 loop spans 13 amino acids. V dropped 1 base and J dropped 6 bases, with 8 bases sitting between them.

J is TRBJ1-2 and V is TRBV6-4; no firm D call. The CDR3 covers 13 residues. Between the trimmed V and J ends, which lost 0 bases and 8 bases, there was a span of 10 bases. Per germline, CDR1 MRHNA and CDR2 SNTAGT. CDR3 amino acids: CASSDSRFGGYTF. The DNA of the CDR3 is TGTGCCAGCAGTGACTCGAGATTCGGGGGCTACACCTTC.

In nucleotides, the CDR3 is TGTGCCAGCAGTGAAGGGGACAACGGTTACGAGCAGTACGTC. Protein product: CASSEGDNGYEQYV. This rearrangement joins TRBV6-1 to TRBJ2-7, with a weak D call TRBD1 (6 bases). Germline-derived CDR1 and CDR2 are MNHNS and SASEGT. The CDR3 totals 14 residues. Deletions cut 1 base from V and 4 bases from J, with 11 bases between.

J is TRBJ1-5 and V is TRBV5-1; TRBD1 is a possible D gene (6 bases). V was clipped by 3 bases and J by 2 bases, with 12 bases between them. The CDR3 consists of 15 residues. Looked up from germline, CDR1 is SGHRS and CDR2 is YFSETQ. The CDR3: CASSYLGHRNQPQHF. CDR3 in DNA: TGCGCCAGCAGCTACCTGGGACATCGCAATCAGCCCCAGCATTTT.

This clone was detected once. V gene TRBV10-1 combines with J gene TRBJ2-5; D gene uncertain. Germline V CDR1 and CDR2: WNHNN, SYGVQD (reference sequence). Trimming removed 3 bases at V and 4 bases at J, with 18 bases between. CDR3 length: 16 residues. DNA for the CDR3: TGCGCCAGCAGTGACTCGGACGCTAGGGCTCGAGAGACCCAGTACTTC. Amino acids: CASSDSDARARETQYF.

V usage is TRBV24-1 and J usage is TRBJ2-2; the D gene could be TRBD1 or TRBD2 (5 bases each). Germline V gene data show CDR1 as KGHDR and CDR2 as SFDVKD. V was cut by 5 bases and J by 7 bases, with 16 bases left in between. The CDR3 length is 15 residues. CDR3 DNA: TGTGCCACCAGTGGGGGGACGGCCCTACACGGGGAGCTGTTTTTT. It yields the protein CATSGGTALHGELFF.

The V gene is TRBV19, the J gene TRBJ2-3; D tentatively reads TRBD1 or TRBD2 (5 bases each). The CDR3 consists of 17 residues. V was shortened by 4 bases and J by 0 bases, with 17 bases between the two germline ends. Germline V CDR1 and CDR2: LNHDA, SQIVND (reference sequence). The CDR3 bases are TGTGCCAGTAGTACCCCCCGGGGCAGGGCCAGCACAGATACGCAGTATTTT. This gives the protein CASSTPRGRASTDTQYF. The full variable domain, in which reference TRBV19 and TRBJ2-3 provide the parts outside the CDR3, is DGGITQSPKYLFRKEGQNVTLSCEQNLNHDAMYWYRQDPGQGLRLIYYSQIVNDFQKGDIAEGYSVSREKKESFPLTVTSAQKNPTAFYLCASSTPRGRASTDTQYFGPGTRLTVL.

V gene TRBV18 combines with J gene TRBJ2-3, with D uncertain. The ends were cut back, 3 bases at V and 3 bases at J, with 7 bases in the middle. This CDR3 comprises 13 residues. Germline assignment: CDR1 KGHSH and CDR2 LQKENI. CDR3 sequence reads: CASSPLVTDTQYF. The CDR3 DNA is TGTGCCAGCTCACCCTTGGTGACAGATACGCAGTATTTT. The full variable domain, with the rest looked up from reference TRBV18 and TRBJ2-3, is NAGVMQNPRHLVRRRGQEARLRCSPMKGHSHVYWYRQLPEEGLKFMVYLQKENIIDESGMPKERFSAEFPKEGPSILRIQQVVRGDSAAYFCASSPLVTDTQYFGPGTRLTVL.

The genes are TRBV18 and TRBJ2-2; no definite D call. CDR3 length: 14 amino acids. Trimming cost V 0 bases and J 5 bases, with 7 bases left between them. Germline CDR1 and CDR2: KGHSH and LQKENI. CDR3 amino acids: CASSPPSRTGELFF. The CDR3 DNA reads TGTGCCAGCTCACCACCTTCTCGGACCGGGGAGCTGTTTTTT.

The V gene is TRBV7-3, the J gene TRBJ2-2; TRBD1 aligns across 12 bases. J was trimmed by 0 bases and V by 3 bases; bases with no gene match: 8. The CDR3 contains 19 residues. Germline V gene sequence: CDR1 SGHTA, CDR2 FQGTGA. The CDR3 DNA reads TGTGCCAGCAGCTTCCTTCCCGGGACAGGGGGCGCGAACACCGGGGAGCTGTTTTTT. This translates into CASSFLPGTGGANTGELFF. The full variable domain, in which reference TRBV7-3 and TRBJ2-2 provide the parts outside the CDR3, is GAGVSQTPSNKVTEKGKYVELRCDPISGHTALYWYRQSLGQGPEFLIYFQGTGAADDSGLPNDRFFAVRPEGSVSTLKIQRTERGDSAVYLCASSFLPGTGGANTGELFFGEGSRLTVL.

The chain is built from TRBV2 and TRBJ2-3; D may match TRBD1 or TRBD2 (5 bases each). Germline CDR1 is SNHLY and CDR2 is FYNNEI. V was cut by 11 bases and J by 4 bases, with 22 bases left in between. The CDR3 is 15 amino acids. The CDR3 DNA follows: TGTGCCGTAAGGGGTGGGACCATCGGTCCAGATACGCAGTATTTT. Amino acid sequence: CAVRGGTIGPDTQYF.

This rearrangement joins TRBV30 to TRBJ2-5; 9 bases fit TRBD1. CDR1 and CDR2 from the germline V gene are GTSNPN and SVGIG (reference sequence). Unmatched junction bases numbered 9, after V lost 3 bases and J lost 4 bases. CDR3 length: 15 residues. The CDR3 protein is CAWSTGGYSRETQYF. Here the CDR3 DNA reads TGTGCCTGGAGCACAGGGGGCTATTCTAGAGAGACCCAGTACTTC.

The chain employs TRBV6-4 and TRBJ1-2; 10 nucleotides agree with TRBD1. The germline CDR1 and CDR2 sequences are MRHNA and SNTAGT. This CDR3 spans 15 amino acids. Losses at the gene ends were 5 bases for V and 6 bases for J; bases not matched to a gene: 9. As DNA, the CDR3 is TGTGCCAGCAGTCTTGCACCGGGACAGGGGAATGGCTACACCTTC. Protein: CASSLAPGQGNGYTF.

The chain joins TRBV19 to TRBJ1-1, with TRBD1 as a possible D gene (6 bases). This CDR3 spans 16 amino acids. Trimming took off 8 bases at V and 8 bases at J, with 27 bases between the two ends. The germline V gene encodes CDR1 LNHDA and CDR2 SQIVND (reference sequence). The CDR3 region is CASRTPSGGQRLEAFF. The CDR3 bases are TGTGCCAGTCGTACTCCCTCGGGGGGACAAAGGTTGGAAGCTTTCTTT.

This CDR3 reads CASSQVREQFF. The DNA of the CDR3 is TGTGCCAGCAGCCAAGTGCGTGAGCAGTTCTTC. The chain carries TRBV3-1 (or the pseudogene TRBV3-2) and TRBJ2-1; D unresolved. The germline V gene has CDR1 LGHDT and CDR2 YNNKEL (reference sequence). The germline V and J ends were trimmed by 1 base and 9 bases, with 4 bases remaining between them. CDR3 length: 11 residues.

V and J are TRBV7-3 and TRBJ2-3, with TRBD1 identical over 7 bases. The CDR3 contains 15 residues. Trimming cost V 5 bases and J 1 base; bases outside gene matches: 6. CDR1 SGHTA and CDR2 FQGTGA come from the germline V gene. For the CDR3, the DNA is TGTGCCAGCAGCCCAACCGGGACAGGCACAGATACGCAGTATTTT. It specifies CASSPTGTGTDTQYF.

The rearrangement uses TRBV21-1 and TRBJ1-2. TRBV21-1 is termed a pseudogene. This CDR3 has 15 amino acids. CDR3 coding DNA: TGTGCCAGCAGCAAAGTTAGGGGGGGCTCCTATGGCTACACCTTC. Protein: CASSKVRGGSYGYTF.

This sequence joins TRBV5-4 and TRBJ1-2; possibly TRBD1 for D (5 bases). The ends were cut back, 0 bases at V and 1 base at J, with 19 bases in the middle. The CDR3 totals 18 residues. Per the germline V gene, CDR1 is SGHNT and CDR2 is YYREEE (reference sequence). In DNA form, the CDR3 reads TGTGCCAGCAGCTTGGATGGAGGGGTGGTAGTCGGTAACTATGGCTACACCTTC. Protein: CASSLDGGVVVGNYGYTF.

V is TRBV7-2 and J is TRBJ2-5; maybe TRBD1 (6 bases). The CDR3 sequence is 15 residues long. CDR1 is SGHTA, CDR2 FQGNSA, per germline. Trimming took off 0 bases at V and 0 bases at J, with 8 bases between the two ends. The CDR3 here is CASSLAGADQETQYF. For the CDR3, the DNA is TGTGCCAGCAGCTTAGCGGGGGCGGACCAAGAGACCCAGTACTTC.